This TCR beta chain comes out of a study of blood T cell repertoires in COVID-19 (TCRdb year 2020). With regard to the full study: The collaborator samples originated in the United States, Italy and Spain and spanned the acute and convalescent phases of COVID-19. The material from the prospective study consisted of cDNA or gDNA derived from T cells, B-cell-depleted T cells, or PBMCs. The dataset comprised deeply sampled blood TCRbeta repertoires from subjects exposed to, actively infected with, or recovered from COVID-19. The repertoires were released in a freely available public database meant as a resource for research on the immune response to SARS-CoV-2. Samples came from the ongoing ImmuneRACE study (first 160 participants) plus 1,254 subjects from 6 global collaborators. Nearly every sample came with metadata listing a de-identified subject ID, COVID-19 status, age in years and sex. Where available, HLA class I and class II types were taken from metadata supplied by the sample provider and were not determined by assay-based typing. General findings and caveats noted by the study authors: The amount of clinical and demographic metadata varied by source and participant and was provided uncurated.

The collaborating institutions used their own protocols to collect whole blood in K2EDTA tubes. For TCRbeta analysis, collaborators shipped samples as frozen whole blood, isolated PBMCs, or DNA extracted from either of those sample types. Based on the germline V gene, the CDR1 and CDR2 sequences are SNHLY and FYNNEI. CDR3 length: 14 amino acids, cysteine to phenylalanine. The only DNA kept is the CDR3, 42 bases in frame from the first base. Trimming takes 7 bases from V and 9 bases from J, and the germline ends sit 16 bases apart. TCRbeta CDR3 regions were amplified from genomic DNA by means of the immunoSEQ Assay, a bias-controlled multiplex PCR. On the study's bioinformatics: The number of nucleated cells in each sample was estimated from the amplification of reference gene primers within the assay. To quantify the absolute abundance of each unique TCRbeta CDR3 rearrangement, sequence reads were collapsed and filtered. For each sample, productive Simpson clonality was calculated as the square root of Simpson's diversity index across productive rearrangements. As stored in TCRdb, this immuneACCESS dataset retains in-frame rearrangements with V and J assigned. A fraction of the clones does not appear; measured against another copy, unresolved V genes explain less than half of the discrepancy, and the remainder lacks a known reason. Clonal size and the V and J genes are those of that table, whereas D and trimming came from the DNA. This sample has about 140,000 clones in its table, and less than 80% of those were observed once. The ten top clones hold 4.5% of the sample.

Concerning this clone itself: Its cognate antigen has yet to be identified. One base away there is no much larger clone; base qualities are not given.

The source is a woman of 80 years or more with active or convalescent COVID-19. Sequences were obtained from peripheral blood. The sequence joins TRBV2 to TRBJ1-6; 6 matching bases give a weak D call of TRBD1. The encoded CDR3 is CASIPDRGASPLHF. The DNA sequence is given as TGTGCCAGCATCCCGGACCGGGGGGCTTCACCCCTCCACTTT.